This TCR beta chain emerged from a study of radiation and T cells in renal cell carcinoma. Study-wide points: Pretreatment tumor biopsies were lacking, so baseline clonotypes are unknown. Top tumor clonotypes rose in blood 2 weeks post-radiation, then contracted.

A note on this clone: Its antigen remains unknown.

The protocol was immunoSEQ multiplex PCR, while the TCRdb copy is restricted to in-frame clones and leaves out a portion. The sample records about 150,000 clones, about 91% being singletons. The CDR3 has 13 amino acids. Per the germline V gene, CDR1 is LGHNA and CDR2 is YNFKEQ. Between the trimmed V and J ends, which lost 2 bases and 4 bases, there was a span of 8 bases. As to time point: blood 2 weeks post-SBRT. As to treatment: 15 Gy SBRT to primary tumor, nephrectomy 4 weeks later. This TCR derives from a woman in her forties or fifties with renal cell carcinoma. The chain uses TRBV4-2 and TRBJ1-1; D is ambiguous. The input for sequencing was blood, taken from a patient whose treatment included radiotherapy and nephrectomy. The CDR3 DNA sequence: TGTGCCAGCAGCCAAAGAGCGGGCACTGAAGCTTTCTTT. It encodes CASSQRAGTEAFF.